Presented here are 32 T cell receptor beta chains from one specimen sequenced in a study of early T cells in non-severe SARS-CoV-2 infection. TCRdb reprocessed the 5' RACE reads with MiXCR, giving one entry per CDR3 protein. The sample contains around 49,000 distinct CDR3 sequences, about 4.6% of which appear only once. Sequenced sample: whole blood. These receptors were taken from an adult who was a healthcare worker with PCR-confirmed SARS-CoV-2 infection or an uninfected control (not recorded which).

This clonotype was counted many times. V gene TRBV6-4 combines with J gene TRBJ2-7; 11 bases agree with TRBD2. The CDR3 sequence is 15 residues long. Germline CDR1 reads MRHNA; CDR2 reads SNTAGT. J gave up 1 base and V 3 bases, and 2 bases lay outside the gene matches. CDR3 coding DNA: TGTGCCAGCAGTGAGTTAGCGGGAGGGTCCTACGAGCAGTACTTC. This codes for CASSELAGGSYEQYF.

This clonotype was observed at least ten times. The J gene is TRBJ2-7, the V gene TRBV20-1, with D maybe TRBD1 (6 bases). Germline V gives CDR1 DFQATT, CDR2 SNEGSKA (reference sequence). The CDR3 runs to 15 residues. The V end lost 0 bases, the J end lost 0 bases, and 12 bases lay between the germline ends. The chain's CDR3 is CSARDRQGRSYEQYF. DNA for the CDR3: TGCAGTGCTAGAGACCGTCAGGGGCGCTCCTACGAGCAGTACTTC.

The chain combines TRBV6-1 with TRBJ2-7; TRBD2 agrees at 7 bases. This CDR3 is 14 amino acids long. Germline-derived CDR1 and CDR2 are MNHNS and SASEGT. Trimming at V came to 2 bases and at J to 1 base, leaving 2 bases not matched to a gene. The DNA for the CDR3 is TGTGCCAGCAGTGAATGGGGGGGATCCTACGAGCAGTACTTC. The encoded protein is CASSEWGGSYEQYF.

Details on this clonotype: This may arise from a read error, as a much more abundant clone is one base away. The J gene is TRBJ2-7, the V gene TRBV27; D might be TRBD2 (5 bases). The germline gives CDR1 MNHEY, CDR2 SMNVEV (reference sequence). This CDR3 has 11 residues. The CDR3 nucleotides read TGTGCCAGCAGTACAGACTACGAGCAGTGCTTC. This sequence encodes CASSTDYEQCF.

This clonotype was detected ten times or more. The chain carries TRBV7-2 and TRBJ1-1; 7 bases are a match to TRBD1. V lost 6 bases to trimming and J lost 7 bases; unmatched junction nucleotides: 11. The length of the CDR3 is 14 residues. Germline CDR1 reads SGHTA; CDR2 reads FQGNSA. The CDR3 bases are TGTGCCAGCAGAGCGACAGGGCGGAATGGTGAAGCTTTCTTT. Protein product: CASRATGRNGEAFF. Full variable domain (missing parts from reference TRBV7-2 and TRBJ1-1): GAGVSQSPSNKVTEKGKDVELRCDPISGHTALYWYRQSLGQGLEFLIYFQGNSAPDKSGLPSDRFSAERTGGSVSTLTIQRTQQEDSAVYLCASRATGRNGEAFFGQGTRLTVV.

This clonotype showed up many times. In nucleotides, the CDR3 is TGTGCCAGCAGCTGGTTGGGGGGTTATAATCAAGAGACCCAGTACTTC. This sequence encodes CASSWLGGYNQETQYF. The rearrangement joins TRBV11-2 to TRBJ2-5; D is perhaps TRBD2 (6 bases). The CDR3 has 16 residues. With 4 bases removed from V and 2 bases from J, the gap between germline ends came to 17 bases. Germline V gives CDR1 SGHAT, CDR2 FQNNGV.

This clonotype was observed at least ten times. This rearrangement joins TRBV19 to TRBJ2-1; 12 nucleotides agree with TRBD2. The germline gives CDR1 LNHDA, CDR2 SQIVND (reference sequence). CDR3 length: 15 residues. V trimming: 5 bases; J trimming: 6 bases; junction bases outside the gene matches: 5. The CDR3 spells CASSPLAGGPNEQFF. The CDR3 region has the DNA TGTGCCAGTAGTCCCCTAGCGGGAGGGCCCAATGAGCAGTTCTTC. Full variable domain (outside the CDR3, taken from reference TRBV19 and TRBJ2-1): DGGITQSPKYLFRKEGQNVTLSCEQNLNHDAMYWYRQDPGQGLRLIYYSQIVNDFQKGDIAEGYSVSREKKESFPLTVTSAQKNPTAFYLCASSPLAGGPNEQFFGPGTRLTVL.

This clonotype was counted ten times or more. The J gene is TRBJ2-1, the V gene TRBV7-6; D possibly corresponds to TRBD2 (7 bases). Germline V lookup: CDR1 SGHVS, CDR2 FNYEAQ. V was trimmed by 3 bases and J by 4 bases, leaving 10 bases between them. This CDR3 has 14 residues. The CDR3 coding sequence is TGTGCCAGCAGCTTCAGCGGGACATACAATGAGCAGTTCTTC. It yields the protein CASSFSGTYNEQFF.

This clonotype was counted ten times or more. This chain connects TRBV2 to TRBJ2-2; D gene unclear. The CDR3 runs 13 residues. Germline V lookup: CDR1 SNHLY, CDR2 FYNNEI. Trimming took off 4 bases at V and 1 base at J, with 4 bases between the two ends. The CDR3 region is CASSGGNTGELFF. The CDR3 DNA is TGTGCCAGCAGTGGGGGGAACACCGGGGAGCTGTTTTTT.

In its sample, this clonotype was seen many times. This sequence joins TRBV12-3 or TRBV12-4 and TRBJ1-5, with D unresolved. The CDR3 spans 13 residues. V was cut by 6 bases and J by 2 bases, with 8 bases left in between. CDR3 protein: CASSPRGNQPQHF. CDR3 nucleotide sequence: TGTGCCAGCAGCCCTCGGGGCAATCAGCCCCAGCATTTT.

This clonotype came up many times. The rearrangement uses TRBV29-1 and TRBJ2-7; 11 nucleotides agree with TRBD2. Trimming removed 4 bases from V and 0 bases from J; junction bases left unmatched: 5. The germline V gene encodes CDR1 SQVTM and CDR2 ANQGSEA. This CDR3 has 15 residues. In nucleotides, the CDR3 is TGCAGCGTTGGGCTAGCGGGAGGTAGCTCCTACGAGCAGTACTTC. Translated, it gives CSVGLAGGSSYEQYF.

This clonotype was observed many times. The chain couples TRBV12-3 or TRBV12-4 to TRBJ1-5; D remains ambiguous. The CDR3 consists of 14 residues. V lost 3 bases, J lost 1 base, and 7 bases lay in between. This chain's CDR3 is CASSFAASNQPQHF. The CDR3 DNA sequence: TGTGCCAGCAGTTTCGCGGCCAGCAATCAGCCCCAGCATTTT.

This clonotype was recorded at least ten times. The V call is TRBV29-1, the J call TRBJ2-6, with 7 positions matching TRBD1. The V and J ends lost 6 bases and 1 base, in that order; junction bases with no gene match: 9. Germline V gene lookup returns CDR1 SQVTM and CDR2 ANQGSEA. The CDR3 loop spans 16 amino acids. The CDR3 reads CSVAGTARSGANVLTF. The CDR3 coding sequence is TGCAGCGTCGCCGGGACAGCTCGATCTGGGGCCAACGTCCTGACTTTC.

CDR3 region: CASSVTYSSDTQYF. CDR3 nucleotides: TGTGCCAGCAGCGTAACTTATAGTTCAGATACGCAGTATTTT. The V call is TRBV7-2, the J call TRBJ2-3, with D uncertain. Trimming stripped 5 bases from V and 4 bases from J, with 13 bases between. This CDR3 has 14 residues. The V gene's germline CDR1 is SGHTA and CDR2 FQGNSA.

Notes on this clonotype: This sequence may be a read error, since a much larger clone differs from it by one base. The rearrangement links TRBV7-8 to TRBJ2-7; 10 bases match TRBD2. Germline lookup yields CDR1 SGHVS and CDR2 FQNEAQ. The CDR3 is 14 residues long. CDR3 in amino acids: CASSSLAGAYKQYF. The CDR3 DNA reads as TGTGCCAGCAGCTCCCTAGCGGGGGCCTACAAGCAGTACTTC.

This clonotype has just a few counts. V is TRBV6-5 and J is TRBJ2-1, with D possibly being TRBD2 (6 bases). V lost 8 bases and J lost 8, with 16 bases in between. CDR3 length: 13 amino acids. The V gene's germline CDR1 is MNHEY and CDR2 SVGAGI. In nucleotides, the CDR3 is TGTGCCAGCGCACGTCGGGGCGGGGATGAGCAGTTCTTC. This sequence encodes CASARRGGDEQFF.

This clonotype has a count of ten or more. The CDR3 reads CASSDRGPNTGELFF. The CDR3 nucleotides are TGTGCCAGTAGTGACCGGGGCCCGAACACCGGGGAGCTGTTTTTT. The chain combines TRBV19 with TRBJ2-2; either TRBD1 or TRBD2 may supply D (5 bases each). The CDR3 runs to 15 residues. Trimming removed 5 bases at V and 0 bases at J, with 10 bases between. Per germline, CDR1 LNHDA and CDR2 SQIVND (reference sequence).

This clonotype was recorded many times. This rearrangement joins TRBV18 to TRBJ1-6; 10 nucleotides match TRBD1. This CDR3 is built from 17 residues. Germline V gene sequence: CDR1 KGHSH, CDR2 LQKENI. Trimming cost V 3 bases and J 6 bases; bases outside gene matches: 8. CDR3 amino acids: CASSPTFGQGGNSPLHF. The CDR3 DNA is TGTGCCAGCTCACCCACGTTCGGACAGGGGGGTAATTCACCCCTCCACTTT.

The chain is built from TRBV29-1 and TRBJ2-7; TRBD2 aligns across 7 bases. The CDR3 loop spans 13 amino acids. The J segment lost 6 bases and the V segment lost 0 bases, leaving 5 bases of the junction unmatched. CDR1 is SQVTM and CDR2 is ANQGSEA in the germline V gene. CDR3 loop: CSVEDPRGIEQYF. CDR3 DNA: TGCAGCGTTGAAGATCCGCGGGGGATCGAGCAGTACTTC.

This clonotype was counted at least ten times. The chain is built from TRBV6-6 and TRBJ1-2; D is uncertain. CDR1 and CDR2 (germline): MNHNY, SVGAGI (reference sequence). The CDR3 is made up of 15 amino acids. The V end lost 5 bases, the J end lost 4 bases, and 17 bases lay between the germline ends. The DNA of the CDR3 is TGTGCCAGCAGTCCTAATCTAGACGGCCCCTATGGCTACACCTTC. This gives the protein CASSPNLDGPYGYTF.

This chain connects TRBV6-5 to TRBJ2-5; no reliable D call. The CDR3 is 15 residues long. CDR1 is MNHEY, CDR2 SVGAGI, per germline. Trimming removed 0 bases from V and 5 bases from J, with 13 bases in between. The CDR3 coding sequence is TGTGCCAGCAGTTACTCGGGGTTGGTTGATGAGACCCAGTACTTC. Translated: CASSYSGLVDETQYF.

This clonotype has just a few counts. The CDR3 nucleotides read TGTGCCAGCAGCCAAAGGGGGGTGAGCGAGCAGTACTTC. Its protein is CASSQRGVSEQYF. The V gene is TRBV4-2, the J gene TRBJ2-7; either TRBD1 or TRBD2 may supply D (6 bases each). Trimming cost V 2 bases and J 6 bases, with 11 bases left between them. The germline gives CDR1 LGHNA, CDR2 YNFKEQ. This CDR3 region has 13 residues.

This clonotype qualifies as medium-sized. The chain links TRBV6-1 to TRBJ2-1; D could derive from TRBD1 or TRBD2 (5 bases each). V was cut by 3 bases and J by 5 bases, with 14 bases left in between. CDR1 MNHNS and CDR2 SASEGT come from the germline V gene. This CDR3 has 15 residues. For the CDR3, the DNA is TGTGCCAGCAGTGAGAGGGAGTCGGGACACAATGAGCAGTTCTTC. Amino acid sequence: CASSERESGHNEQFF.

The V call is TRBV20-1, the J call TRBJ2-1, with unresolved D. Germline V gives CDR1 DFQATT, CDR2 SNEGSKA (reference sequence). V was pared by 1 base and J by 5 bases, with 12 bases between. The CDR3 contains 14 residues. The CDR3 spells CSARVLTWHNEQFF. The CDR3 coding sequence is TGCAGTGCTAGAGTTTTGACGTGGCACAATGAGCAGTTCTTC.

This clonotype was found many times. The V gene is TRBV30, the J gene TRBJ1-5, with 8 bases aligning to TRBD1. Trimming removed 5 bases from V and 7 bases from J; junction bases left unmatched: 4. CDR3 length: 12 residues. Germline V gene sequence: CDR1 GTSNPN, CDR2 SVGIG (reference sequence). The CDR3 spells CAWDRQGQPQHF. In DNA, the CDR3 is TGTGCCTGGGACAGACAGGGGCAGCCCCAGCATTTT.

This clonotype appeared many times. The rearrangement links TRBV10-2 to TRBJ1-6; D call uncertain. Germline V CDR1 and CDR2: WSHSY, SAAADI. The CDR3 runs to 15 residues. The V end lost 3 bases, the J end lost 5 bases, and 11 bases lay between the germline ends. CDR3 DNA sequence: TGCGCCAGCAGTGAATGGGGATCCAATAATTCACCCCTCCACTTT. Residues: CASSEWGSNNSPLHF.

In its sample, this clonotype was seen many times. The V gene is TRBV20-1, the J gene TRBJ2-3, with TRBD2 identical over 9 bases. Germline-derived CDR1 and CDR2 are DFQATT and SNEGSKA (reference sequence). This CDR3 is 14 amino acids long. V dropped 3 bases and J dropped 1; count of bases not matched to a gene: 2. CDR3 amino acids: CSARASGGTDTQYF. CDR3 sequence (DNA): TGCAGTGCTAGGGCTAGCGGGGGCACAGATACGCAGTATTTT.

This clonotype was seen ten or more times. V usage is TRBV19 and J usage is TRBJ2-3; 7 nucleotides agree with TRBD1. There are 14 residues in the CDR3. Germline V gives CDR1 LNHDA, CDR2 SQIVND (reference sequence). With V trimmed by 9 bases and J by 3 bases, 9 bases remained unmatched. CDR3 residues: CASSQGLGTDTQYF. In nucleotides, the CDR3 is TGTGCCAGCTCACAGGGGTTAGGTACAGATACGCAGTATTTT.

At least ten counts were recorded for this clonotype. The chain joins TRBV10-1 to TRBJ1-2; unclear D gene. CDR3 length equals 17 residues. The germline CDR1 and CDR2 sequences are WNHNN and SYGVQD (reference sequence). Trimming removed 4 bases at V and 0 bases at J, with 18 bases between. The CDR3 loop is CASSVRPTRHSNYGYTF. The CDR3 nucleotides are TGCGCCAGCAGTGTACGGCCAACTAGACACTCTAACTATGGCTACACCTTC.

This clonotype occurred many times. The chain uses TRBV20-1 and TRBJ2-1; 8 bases line up with TRBD2. The germline CDR1 and CDR2 sequences are DFQATT and SNEGSKA (reference sequence). This CDR3 has 13 amino acids. With V trimmed by 3 bases and J by 9 bases, 7 bases remained unmatched. The CDR3 loop is CSASEGGRSEQFF. CDR3 coding DNA: TGCAGTGCTAGCGAAGGCGGGAGGAGTGAGCAGTTCTTC.

This clonotype came up many times. This chain connects TRBV10-3 to TRBJ2-2; TRBD1 or TRBD2 may be the D gene (6 bases each). Germline V gives CDR1 ENHRY, CDR2 SYGVKD. The CDR3 contains 14 residues. Trimming pared 9 bases from V and 3 bases from J, leaving 14 bases between. The DNA for the CDR3 is TGTGCCATTAGGAGGGGGATCGACACCGGGGAGCTGTTTTTT. Protein: CAIRRGIDTGELFF.

As regards this clonotype: One end of the junction is discordant with germline, which a read error may explain. J is TRBJ1-2 and V is TRBV24-1; maybe TRBD1 (6 bases). This CDR3 spans 13 amino acids. Germline V CDR1 and CDR2: KGHDR, SFDVKD. In nucleotides, the CDR3 is TGTGCCACCAGTGATTTGCCTTCACCAGGGGACGGCTTC. Translated: CATSDLPSPGDGF.